These 23 T cell receptor beta chains were all obtained from the same sample, sequenced in a study of OX40 agonist ivuxolimab in advanced cancers. Only in-frame clones appear in the TCRdb table, and some are missing; sequencing was by immunoSEQ multiplex PCR. The repertoire holds approximately 43,000 clones, with approximately 87% as singletons. Here the sequenced sample was CD4+ or CD8+ T cells sorted from blood, taken in a trial of the OX40 agonist ivuxolimab. These receptors all come from an adult with an advanced solid tumor such as melanoma, head and neck, liver or kidney cancer.

This clone was detected only once. The chain couples TRBV12-5 to TRBJ2-1; TRBD1 matches at 8 bases. The CDR3 has 17 amino acids. Germline loops: CDR1 LGHNT, CDR2 FRNRAP. With 1 base clipped from V and 5 bases from J, the junction kept 10 bases outside the gene matches. CDR3 region: CASGLEITRGQNNEQFF. The CDR3 coding sequence is TGTGCTAGTGGTTTGGAGATTACCAGGGGGCAAAACAATGAGCAGTTCTTC.

This chain connects TRBV6-5 to TRBJ1-5, with 9 bases fitting TRBD1. CDR1 MNHEY and CDR2 SVGAGI come from the germline V gene. The V and J ends lost 5 bases and 6 bases, in that order; junction bases with no gene match: 5. The CDR3 consists of 14 residues. This chain's CDR3 is CASSGDRGSQPQHF. The CDR3 DNA reads as TGTGCCAGCAGTGGCGACAGGGGGAGTCAGCCCCAGCATTTT.

In this sample, this clone turned up once. The chain joins TRBV19 to TRBJ2-5, with 10 bases that match TRBD1. Germline values: CDR1 LNHDA, CDR2 SQIVND (reference sequence). The length of the CDR3 is 13 residues. Trimming cost V 5 bases and J 5 bases; bases outside gene matches: 2. In nucleotides, the CDR3 is TGTGCCAGTAGTCCGGGACAGGGGGAGACCCAGTACTTC. Its protein is CASSPGQGETQYF.

This chain uses TRBV7-3 with TRBJ2-1, with TRBD2 identical over 7 bases. From germline, CDR1 is SGHTA and CDR2 FQGTGA. J was trimmed by 10 bases and V by 5 bases; bases with no gene match: 2. This CDR3 comprises 11 residues. DNA for the CDR3: TGTGCCAGCAGCAGGGGACTAGAGCAGTTCTTC. Translation: CASSRGLEQFF.

The rearrangement uses TRBV19 and TRBJ1-2, with 8 positions matching TRBD1. CDR1 and CDR2 (germline): LNHDA, SQIVND (reference sequence). J was trimmed by 7 bases and V by 7 bases; bases with no gene match: 11. The CDR3 is 14 amino acids. This CDR3 reads CASTVTGDGRGYTF. The CDR3 DNA follows: TGTGCCAGTACCGTGACAGGGGATGGTCGTGGCTACACCTTC.

J is TRBJ1-2 and V is TRBV7-9; D not resolved. The V end lost 0 bases, the J end lost 7 bases, and 6 bases lay between the germline ends. Per germline, CDR1 SEHNR and CDR2 FQNEAQ (reference sequence). There are 12 residues in the CDR3. The CDR3 spells CASSLAGPGYTF. CDR3 bases: TGTGCCAGCAGCTTAGCGGGCCCTGGCTACACCTTC.

V is TRBV25-1 and J is TRBJ1-2; weak D call: TRBD1 (5 bases). This CDR3 has 13 residues. CDR1 is MGHDK, CDR2 SYGVNS, per germline. V was cut by 4 bases and J by 0 bases, with 6 bases left in between. CDR3: CASSATANYGYTF. The CDR3 nucleotides read TGTGCCAGCAGTGCGACAGCTAACTATGGCTACACCTTC.

The genes are TRBV18 and TRBJ1-1; D gene ambiguous. Germline loops: CDR1 KGHSH, CDR2 LQKENI. This CDR3 contains 13 residues. V was pared by 5 bases and J by 4 bases, with 11 bases between. CDR3 coding DNA: TGTGCCAGCTCAGAGCAGAAAACCACTGAAGCTTTCTTT. This sequence encodes CASSEQKTTEAFF.

This clone showed up just a few times. The rearrangement joins TRBV5-1 to TRBJ2-7; no clear D. The CDR3 is 11 amino acids. CDR1 is SGHRS and CDR2 is YFSETQ in the germline V gene. V was cut by 5 bases and J by 4 bases, with 7 bases left in between. The CDR3 DNA sequence: TGCGCCAGCAGTGAAAGATACGAGCAGTACTTC. Translated: CASSERYEQYF.

The chain joins TRBV6-5 to TRBJ2-7; D unclear. Between the trimmed V and J ends, which lost 5 bases and 4 bases, there was a span of 12 bases. There are 13 residues in the CDR3. Germline V CDR1 and CDR2: MNHEY, SVGAGI. CDR3 DNA sequence: TGTGCCAGCAGTATTACAATGGGGTACGAGCAGTACTTC. Encoded protein: CASSITMGYEQYF.

This chain links TRBV5-1 with TRBJ2-1, with TRBD2 matching over 11 bases. After removal of 0 bases from V and 0 bases from J, the junction contained 2 bases not matched to a gene. Germline V gives CDR1 SGHRS, CDR2 YFSETQ. The CDR3 has 17 residues. This CDR3 is CASSLVSGRDSYNEQFF. The DNA for the CDR3 is TGCGCCAGCAGCTTGGTTAGCGGGAGGGACTCCTACAATGAGCAGTTCTTC.

V and J are TRBV30 and TRBJ2-7; D perhaps matches TRBD2 (7 bases). This CDR3 spans 14 amino acids. The germline gives CDR1 GTSNPN, CDR2 SVGIG (reference sequence). Trimming stripped 0 bases from V and 3 bases from J, with 12 bases between. The CDR3 region has the DNA TGTGCCTGGAGTGTACCGGGGGGCGGCTACGAGCAGTACTTC. It specifies CAWSVPGGGYEQYF.

The chain is built from TRBV29-1 and TRBJ2-3; unclear D gene. CDR1 is SQVTM and CDR2 is ANQGSEA in the germline V gene. This CDR3 has 12 amino acids. V lost 4 bases and J 2 bases, leaving 7 bases between the germline ends. The CDR3 here is CSVVVITDTQYF. CDR3 bases: TGCAGCGTTGTGGTTATCACAGATACGCAGTATTTT.

The genes are TRBV10-3 and TRBJ1-2; no clear D gene. The CDR3 has 15 residues. CDR1 ENHRY and CDR2 SYGVKD come from the germline V gene. V lost 3 bases and J lost 2, with 13 bases in between. DNA of the CDR3: TGTGCCATCAGTGAACCGGGCAGTGGGAACTATGGCTACACCTTC. Translating gives CAISEPGSGNYGYTF.

The chain joins TRBV7-3 to TRBJ2-3; D not certain. Germline CDR1 is SGHTA and CDR2 is FQGTGA. V was shortened by 5 bases and J by 0 bases, with 15 bases between the two germline ends. This CDR3 spans 16 amino acids. DNA of the CDR3: TGTGCCAGCAGCCCGCGTCTAACGTCTAGCACAGATACGCAGTATTTT. Protein: CASSPRLTSSTDTQYF.

This clone was seen once. The V gene is TRBV7-8, the J gene TRBJ2-4; 7 nucleotides agree with TRBD2. There are 12 residues in the CDR3. V was clipped by 4 bases and J by 11 bases; unmatched bases: 5. Germline CDR1 SGHVS, CDR2 FQNEAQ. CDR3 DNA: TGTGCCAGCAGCTCCAACAGCGGGGTTCAGTACTTC. Encoded protein: CASSSNSGVQYF.

V and J are TRBV7-9 and TRBJ2-7; TRBD1 aligns across 8 bases. J was trimmed by 2 bases and V by 5 bases; bases with no gene match: 8. The CDR3 length is 15 residues. Germline CDR1 reads SEHNR; CDR2 reads FQNEAQ (reference sequence). Here the CDR3 reads CASSARQGSAYEQYF. The DNA of the CDR3 is TGTGCCAGCAGCGCCCGACAGGGGTCGGCCTACGAGCAGTACTTC. The full variable domain, with the rest looked up from reference TRBV7-9 and TRBJ2-7, is DTGVSQNPRHKITKRGQNVTFRCDPISEHNRLYWYRQTLGQGPEFLTYFQNEAQLEKSRLLSDRFSAERPKGSFSTLEIQRTEQGDSAMYLCASSARQGSAYEQYFGPGTRLTVT.

The chain carries TRBV5-8 and TRBJ2-3, with D possibly being TRBD2 (5 bases). Germline CDR1 SGHTS, CDR2 YDEGEE. V lost 4 bases, J lost 6 bases, and 18 bases lay in between. CDR3 length equals 15 residues. The CDR3 is CASSPVWRAGDTQYF. Written as DNA, the CDR3 is TGTGCCAGCAGCCCCGTATGGCGGGCCGGGGATACGCAGTATTTT. Complete variable domain (other parts from reference TRBV5-8 and TRBJ2-3): EAGVTQSPTHLIKTRGQQATLRCSPISGHTSVYWYQQALGLGLQFLLWYDEGEERNRGNFPPRFSGRQFPNYSSELNVNALELEDSALYLCASSPVWRAGDTQYFGPGTRLTVL.

The V and J genes are TRBV19 and TRBJ1-6; 8 nucleotides match TRBD1. V was clipped by 10 bases and J by 6 bases; unmatched bases: 5. CDR1 is LNHDA and CDR2 is SQIVND in the germline V gene (reference sequence). There are 13 residues in the CDR3. For the CDR3, the DNA is TGTGCCACAAGACAGGGGCTTAATTCACCCCTCCACTTT. It translates to CATRQGLNSPLHF.

The CDR3 sequence: CASRDESNTEAFF. The CDR3 region has the DNA TGTGCCAGCCGAGACGAATCGAACACTGAAGCTTTCTTT. This chain joins TRBV9 and TRBJ1-1; D ambiguous. V was clipped by 7 bases and J by 1 base, with 11 bases between them. Germline CDR1 SGDLS, CDR2 YYNGEE. This CDR3 comprises 13 residues.

The chain carries TRBV11-2 and TRBJ2-4, with D possibly TRBD1 on 5 matching bases. Germline V CDR1 and CDR2: SGHAT, FQNNGV. V was cut by 7 bases and J by 0 bases, with 10 bases left in between. This CDR3 is 14 amino acids long. The CDR3: CASTQGRAKNIQYF. Written as DNA, the CDR3 is TGTGCCAGCACGCAGGGTCGAGCCAAAAACATTCAGTACTTC.

The chain carries TRBV6-1 and TRBJ1-5, with D possibly matching TRBD1 (5 bases). The V gene lost 1 base and the J gene lost 0 bases, with 7 bases spanning the gap. The germline gives CDR1 MNHNS, CDR2 SASEGT. The CDR3 is 15 amino acids. CDR3 loop: CASSEGQNSNQPQHF. The CDR3 DNA reads as TGTGCCAGCAGTGAAGGACAGAATAGCAATCAGCCCCAGCATTTT.

The genes are TRBV4-2 and TRBJ1-1; D gene uncertain. V lost 1 base and J lost 0, with 9 bases in between. The CDR3 contains 15 residues. Germline lookup yields CDR1 LGHNA and CDR2 YNFKEQ. The CDR3: CASSQGPGVNTEAFF. The CDR3 DNA follows: TGTGCCAGCAGCCAAGGGCCCGGGGTGAACACTGAAGCTTTCTTT.